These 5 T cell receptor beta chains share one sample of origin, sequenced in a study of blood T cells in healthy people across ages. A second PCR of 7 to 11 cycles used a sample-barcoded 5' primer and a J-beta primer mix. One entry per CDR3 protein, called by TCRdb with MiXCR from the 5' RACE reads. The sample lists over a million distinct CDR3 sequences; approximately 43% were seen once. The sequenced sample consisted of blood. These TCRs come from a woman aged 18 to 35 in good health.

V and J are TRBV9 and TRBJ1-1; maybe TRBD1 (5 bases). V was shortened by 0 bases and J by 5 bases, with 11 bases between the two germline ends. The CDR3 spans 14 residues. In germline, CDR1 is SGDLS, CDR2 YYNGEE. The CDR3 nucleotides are TGTGCCAGCAGCGTAGTAGGTTGGGGGACTGAAGCTTTCTTT. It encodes CASSVVGWGTEAFF.

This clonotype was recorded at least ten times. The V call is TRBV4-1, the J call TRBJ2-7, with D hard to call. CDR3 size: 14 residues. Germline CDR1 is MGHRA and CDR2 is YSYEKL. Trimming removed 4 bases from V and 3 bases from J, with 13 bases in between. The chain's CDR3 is CASSLALTGYEQYF. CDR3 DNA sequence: TGCGCCAGCAGCCTAGCCCTAACGGGCTACGAGCAGTACTTC.

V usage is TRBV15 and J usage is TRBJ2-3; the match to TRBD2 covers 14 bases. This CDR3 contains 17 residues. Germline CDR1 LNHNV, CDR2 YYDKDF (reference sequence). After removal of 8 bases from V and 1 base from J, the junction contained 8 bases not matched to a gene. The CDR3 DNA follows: TGTGCCACCCAGACTAGCGGGAGGGCCTTGGGCACAGATACGCAGTATTTT. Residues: CATQTSGRALGTDTQYF.

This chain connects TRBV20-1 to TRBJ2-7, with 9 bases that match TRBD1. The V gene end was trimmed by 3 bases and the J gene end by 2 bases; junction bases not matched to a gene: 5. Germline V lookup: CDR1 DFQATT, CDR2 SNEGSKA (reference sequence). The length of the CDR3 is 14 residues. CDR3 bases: TGCAGTGCTAGCGGACAGGGGCCCCCCTACGAGCAGTACTTC. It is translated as CSASGQGPPYEQYF.

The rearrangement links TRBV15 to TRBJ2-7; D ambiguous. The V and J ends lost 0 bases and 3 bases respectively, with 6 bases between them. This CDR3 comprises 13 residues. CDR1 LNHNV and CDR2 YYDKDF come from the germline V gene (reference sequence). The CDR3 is CATSRDKDYEQYF. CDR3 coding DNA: TGTGCCACCAGCAGAGATAAGGACTACGAGCAGTACTTC.